The 6 T cell receptor beta chains reported below all come from one sample, sequenced in a study of response to subunit inactivated influenza vaccine. TCRdb passed the RT-PCR reads through MiXCR, listing each CDR3 protein once. Of around 480,000 distinct CDR3 sequences listed, approximately 15% were seen once; the top ten hold approximately 3%. The sample consisted of CD4+ T cells sorted from PBMCs, taken about 23 months after vaccination. The source is a man aged 50-75 years who received an inactivated influenza vaccine.

The chain recombines TRBV5-6 with TRBJ2-5; D is undetermined. The CDR3 totals 13 residues. Trimming stripped 4 bases from V and 5 bases from J, with 12 bases between. The V gene's germline CDR1 is SGHDT and CDR2 YYEEEE. The CDR3 DNA reads as TGTGCCAGCAGCATCGGAATGGGCGAGACCCAGTACTTC. It translates to CASSIGMGETQYF.

This clonotype occurred a few times. The chain has TRBV6-4 and TRBJ1-2; 12 positions agree with TRBD1. The CDR3 is 14 amino acids. V shed 8 bases, J shed 4 bases, and the junction held 5 bases outside the gene matches. Per the germline V gene, CDR1 is MRHNA and CDR2 is SNTAGT. The CDR3 here is CASRPGQGAYGYTF. The CDR3 DNA follows: TGTGCCAGCCGACCGGGACAGGGGGCCTATGGCTACACCTTC.

The count of this clonotype is one. This chain joins TRBV20-1 and TRBJ1-4; D may be TRBD1 (5 bases). CDR3 size: 15 residues. V lost 3 bases to trimming and J lost 8 bases, with 19 bases between them. The germline V gene has CDR1 DFQATT and CDR2 SNEGSKA (reference sequence). CDR3 residues: CSASPPGTPWEKLFF. The CDR3 DNA sequence: TGCAGTGCTAGCCCCCCCGGGACCCCTTGGGAAAAACTGTTTTTT.

The CDR3 DNA reads TGTGCCAGCAGTTTACCGGACCTGTCGGATACGCAGTATTTT. Its protein is CASSLPDLSDTQYF. The chain combines TRBV28 with TRBJ2-3; D gene unclear. Germline CDR1 is MDHEN and CDR2 is SYDVKM. CDR3 size: 14 residues. V was cut by 2 bases and J by 6 bases, with 12 bases left in between.

The CDR3 coding sequence is TGTGCCAGCAGCCAAAACAGGGGACACATTGAAAAACTGTTTTTT. It specifies CASSQNRGHIEKLFF. The genes are TRBV7-6 and TRBJ1-4; the match to TRBD1 covers 7 bases. The CDR3 has 15 amino acids. CDR1 SGHVS and CDR2 FNYEAQ come from the germline V gene. Germline trimming cut 5 bases from V and 7 bases from J; bases unmatched to any gene: 10.

The rearrangement links TRBV18 to TRBJ2-7, with TRBD1 matching over 8 bases. Germline V gene lookup returns CDR1 KGHSH and CDR2 LQKENI. With V trimmed by 3 bases and J by 6 bases, 10 bases remained unmatched. The CDR3 loop spans 15 amino acids. The CDR3 protein is CASSPWVTGDGEQYF. CDR3 DNA sequence: TGTGCCAGCTCACCTTGGGTGACAGGGGACGGCGAGCAGTACTTC. Variable domain in full (rest from reference TRBV18 and TRBJ2-7): NAGVMQNPRHLVRRRGQEARLRCSPMKGHSHVYWYRQLPEEGLKFMVYLQKENIIDESGMPKERFSAEFPKEGPSILRIQQVVRGDSAAYFCASSPWVTGDGEQYFGPGTRLTVT.